This TCR beta chain is from a study of type 1 regulatory T cells. Study at large: T-allo10 is a Tr1-enriched, alloantigen-specific CD4 T cell product made in vitro.

Notes on the study in general: Type 1 regulatory T cells had a more restricted TCR repertoire than non-type 1 regulatory T cells.

Of note for this clonotype: Its antigen is still unknown.

TCRdb reprocessed the reads via MiXCR and lists one record per CDR3 protein. The top ten clones hold just over 8% of a sample with roughly 46,000 distinct CDR3 sequences, 10% to 15% of them seen once. This receptor was identified in a human donor in good health. The sequencing sample was made of cultured non-Tr1 T cells, either the whole culture or a sorted T cell fraction (not recorded which).

The CDR3 spells CASSHRGLLAEEETQYF. In nucleotides, the CDR3 is TGTGCCAGCAGCCACAGGGGCCTACTAGCGGAGGAAGAGACCCAGTACTTC. V is TRBV14 and J is TRBJ2-5; the match to TRBD2 covers 8 bases. The V gene end was trimmed by 3 bases and the J gene end by 3 bases; junction bases not matched to a gene: 12. The CDR3 is made up of 17 amino acids. From germline, CDR1 is SGHDN and CDR2 FVKESK. Full variable domain (missing parts from reference TRBV14 and TRBJ2-5): EAGVTQFPSHSVIEKGQTVTLRCDPISGHDNLYWYRRVMGKEIKFLLHFVKESKQDESGMPNNRFLAERTGGTYSTLKVQPAELEDSGVYFCASSHRGLLAEEETQYFGPGTRLLVL.